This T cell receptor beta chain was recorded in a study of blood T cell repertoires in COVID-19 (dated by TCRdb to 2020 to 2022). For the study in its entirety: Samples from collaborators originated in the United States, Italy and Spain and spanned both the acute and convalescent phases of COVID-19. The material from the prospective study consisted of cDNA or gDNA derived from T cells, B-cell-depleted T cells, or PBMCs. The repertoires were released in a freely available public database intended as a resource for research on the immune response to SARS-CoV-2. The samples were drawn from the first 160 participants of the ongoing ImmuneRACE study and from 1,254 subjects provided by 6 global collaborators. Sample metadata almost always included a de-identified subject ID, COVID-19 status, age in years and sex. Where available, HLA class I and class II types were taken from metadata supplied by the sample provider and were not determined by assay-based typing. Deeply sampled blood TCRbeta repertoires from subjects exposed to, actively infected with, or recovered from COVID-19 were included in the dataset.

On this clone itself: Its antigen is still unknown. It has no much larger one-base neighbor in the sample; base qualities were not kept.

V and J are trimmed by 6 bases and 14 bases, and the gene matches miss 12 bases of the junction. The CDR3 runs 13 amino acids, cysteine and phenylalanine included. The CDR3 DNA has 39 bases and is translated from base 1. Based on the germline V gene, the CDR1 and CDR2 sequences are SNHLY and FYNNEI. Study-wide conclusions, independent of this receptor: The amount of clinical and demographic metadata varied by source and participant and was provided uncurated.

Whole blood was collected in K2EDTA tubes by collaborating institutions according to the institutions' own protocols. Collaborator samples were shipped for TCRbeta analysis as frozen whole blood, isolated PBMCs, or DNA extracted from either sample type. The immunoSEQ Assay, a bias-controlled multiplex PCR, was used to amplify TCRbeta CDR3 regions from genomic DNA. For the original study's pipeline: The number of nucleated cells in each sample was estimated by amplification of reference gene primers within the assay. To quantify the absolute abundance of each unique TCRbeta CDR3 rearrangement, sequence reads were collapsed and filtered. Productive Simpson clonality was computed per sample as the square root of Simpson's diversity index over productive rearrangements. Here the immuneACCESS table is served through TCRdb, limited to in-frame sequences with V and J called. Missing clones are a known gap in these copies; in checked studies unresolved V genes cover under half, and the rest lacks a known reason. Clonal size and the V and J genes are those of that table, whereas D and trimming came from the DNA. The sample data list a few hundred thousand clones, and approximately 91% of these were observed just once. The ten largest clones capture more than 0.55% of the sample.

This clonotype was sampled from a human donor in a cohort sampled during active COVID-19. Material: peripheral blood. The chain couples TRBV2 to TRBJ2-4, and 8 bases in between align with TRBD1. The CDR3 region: CASRGQVPLKEYF. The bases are TGTGCCAGCAGGGGACAGGTACCTTTAAAGGAGTACTTC.